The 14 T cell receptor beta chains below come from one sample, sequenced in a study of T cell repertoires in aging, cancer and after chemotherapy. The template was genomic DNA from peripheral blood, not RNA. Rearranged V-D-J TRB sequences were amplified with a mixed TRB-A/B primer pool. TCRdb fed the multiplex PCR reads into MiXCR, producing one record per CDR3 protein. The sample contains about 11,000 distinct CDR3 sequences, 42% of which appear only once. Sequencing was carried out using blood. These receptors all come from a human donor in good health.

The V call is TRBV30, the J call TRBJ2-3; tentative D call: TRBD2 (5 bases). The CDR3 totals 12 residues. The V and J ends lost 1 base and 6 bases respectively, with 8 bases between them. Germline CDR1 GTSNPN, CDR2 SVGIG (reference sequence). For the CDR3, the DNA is TGTGCCTGGAGTGCAACGGGGGATACGCAGTATTTT. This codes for CAWSATGDTQYF.

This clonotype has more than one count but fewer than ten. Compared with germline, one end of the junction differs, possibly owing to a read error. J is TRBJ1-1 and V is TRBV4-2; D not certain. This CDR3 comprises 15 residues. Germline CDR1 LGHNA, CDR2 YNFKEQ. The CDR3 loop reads CASSQDWGTGTEAFF. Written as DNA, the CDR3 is TGCGCCAGCAGCCAAGATTGGGGAACGGGCACTGAAGCTTTCTTT.

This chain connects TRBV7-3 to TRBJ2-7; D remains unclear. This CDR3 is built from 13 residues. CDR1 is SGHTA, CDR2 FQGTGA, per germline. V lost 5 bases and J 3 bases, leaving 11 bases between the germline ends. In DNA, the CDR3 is TGTGCCAGCAGCCTGACACCGGGCTACGAGCAGTACTTC. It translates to CASSLTPGYEQYF.

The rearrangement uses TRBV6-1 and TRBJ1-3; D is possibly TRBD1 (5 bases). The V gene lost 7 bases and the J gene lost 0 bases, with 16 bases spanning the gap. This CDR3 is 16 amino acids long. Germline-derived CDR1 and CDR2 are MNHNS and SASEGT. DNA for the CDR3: TGTGCCAGCATCCGGACAAGAAGGCTCTCTGGAAACACCATATATTTT. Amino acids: CASIRTRRLSGNTIYF.

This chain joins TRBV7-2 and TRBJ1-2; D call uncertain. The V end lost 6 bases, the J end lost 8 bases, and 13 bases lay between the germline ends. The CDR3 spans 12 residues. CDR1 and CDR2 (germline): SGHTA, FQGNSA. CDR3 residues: CASSLSGKGYTF. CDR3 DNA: TGTGCCAGCAGTTTATCGGGGAAGGGCTACACCTTC.

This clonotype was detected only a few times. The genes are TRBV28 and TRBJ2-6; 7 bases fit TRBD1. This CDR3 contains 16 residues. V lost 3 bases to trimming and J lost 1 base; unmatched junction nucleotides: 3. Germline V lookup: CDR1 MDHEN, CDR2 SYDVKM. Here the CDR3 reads CASSLTGSSGANVLTF. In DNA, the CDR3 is TGTGCCAGCAGTTTGACAGGGTCATCTGGGGCCAACGTCCTGACTTTC.

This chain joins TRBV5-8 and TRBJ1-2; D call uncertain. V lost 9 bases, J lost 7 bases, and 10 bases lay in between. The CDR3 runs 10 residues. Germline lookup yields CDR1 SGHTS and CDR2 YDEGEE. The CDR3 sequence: CATHVAGYTF. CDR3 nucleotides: TGTGCCACCCATGTCGCTGGCTACACCTTC.

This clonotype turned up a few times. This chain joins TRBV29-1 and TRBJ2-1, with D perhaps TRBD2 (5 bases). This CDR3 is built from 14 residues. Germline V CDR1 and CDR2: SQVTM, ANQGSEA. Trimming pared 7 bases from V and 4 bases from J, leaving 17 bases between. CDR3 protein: CSALGARGYNEQFF. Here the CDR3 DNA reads TGCAGCGCCTTGGGAGCCCGAGGGTACAATGAGCAGTTCTTC.

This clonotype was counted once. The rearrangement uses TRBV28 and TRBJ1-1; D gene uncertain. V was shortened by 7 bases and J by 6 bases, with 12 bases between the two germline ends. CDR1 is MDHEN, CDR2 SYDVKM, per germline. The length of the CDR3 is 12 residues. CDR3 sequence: CASIASRAEAFF. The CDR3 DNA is TGTGCCAGCATAGCGTCGAGGGCTGAAGCTTTCTTT.

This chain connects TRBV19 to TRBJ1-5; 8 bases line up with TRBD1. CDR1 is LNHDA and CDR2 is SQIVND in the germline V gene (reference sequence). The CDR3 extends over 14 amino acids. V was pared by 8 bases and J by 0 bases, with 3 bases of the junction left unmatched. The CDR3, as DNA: TGTGCCAGTCGGGACAGGTATAGCAATCAGCCCCAGCATTTT. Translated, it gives CASRDRYSNQPQHF.

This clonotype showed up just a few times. In nucleotides, the CDR3 is TGTGCCAGCAGCCCCCGTCCAGGAAATTCACCCCTCCACTTT. Protein sequence: CASSPRPGNSPLHF. The V and J genes are TRBV7-2 and TRBJ1-6, with D hard to call. Looked up from germline, CDR1 is SGHTA and CDR2 is FQGNSA. This CDR3 comprises 14 residues. The germline V and J ends were trimmed by 5 bases and 7 bases, with 12 bases remaining between them.

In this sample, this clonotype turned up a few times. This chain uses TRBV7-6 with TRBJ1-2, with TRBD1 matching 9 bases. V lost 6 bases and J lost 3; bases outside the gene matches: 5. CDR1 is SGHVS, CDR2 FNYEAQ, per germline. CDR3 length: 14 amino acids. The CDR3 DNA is TGTGCCAGCAGTCGGGACAGGGATTACTATGGCTACACCTTC. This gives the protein CASSRDRDYYGYTF.

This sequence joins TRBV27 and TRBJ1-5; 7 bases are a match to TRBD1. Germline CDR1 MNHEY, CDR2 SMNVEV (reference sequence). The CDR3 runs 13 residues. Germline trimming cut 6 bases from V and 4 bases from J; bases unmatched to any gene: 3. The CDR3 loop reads CASRPTGNQPQHF. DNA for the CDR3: TGTGCCAGCAGGCCGACAGGGAATCAGCCCCAGCATTTT.

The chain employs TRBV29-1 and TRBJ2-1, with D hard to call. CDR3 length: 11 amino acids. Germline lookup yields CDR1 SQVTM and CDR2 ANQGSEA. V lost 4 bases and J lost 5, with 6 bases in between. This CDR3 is CSVGADNEQFF. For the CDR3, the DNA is TGCAGCGTTGGGGCGGACAATGAGCAGTTCTTC.